What follows are 17 T cell receptor beta chains derived from one specimen sequenced in a study of T cell repertoires in cytomegalovirus infection. TCRdb used MiXCR to reprocess the reads, holding one entry per CDR3 protein. The sample consists of some 700,000 distinct CDR3 sequences, 35% of them appearing once. The sequenced sample was PBMCs. These receptors came from a human donor in good health (CMV status not recorded). Some clones in this sample may be carry-over from other donors' samples.

The genes are TRBV12-3 or TRBV12-4 and TRBJ2-5; D is possibly TRBD1 (5 bases). Trimming shortened V by 5 bases and J by 8 bases, and 15 bases separated the two germline ends. This CDR3 region has 13 residues. The CDR3 coding sequence is TGTGCCAGCAGTCCCGACAGTTGGGATACCCAGTACTTC. Its protein is CASSPDSWDTQYF.

This clonotype was seen more than once but under ten times. V gene TRBV6-1 combines with J gene TRBJ2-5; no clear D. CDR1 is MNHNS, CDR2 SASEGT, per germline. The CDR3 loop spans 14 amino acids. With 7 bases removed from V and 7 bases from J, the gap between germline ends came to 19 bases. The CDR3 loop is CASIAGPGIGTQYF. DNA for the CDR3: TGTGCCAGCATTGCCGGGCCAGGCATAGGGACCCAGTACTTC.

In regard to this clonotype: Sequence at one end of the junction differs from germline and may be a read error. The chain couples TRBV7-6 to TRBJ2-7; 8 nucleotides agree with TRBD2. Germline V lookup: CDR1 SGHVS, CDR2 FNYEAQ. This CDR3 comprises 15 residues. The CDR3 here is CSSSPSPAGVNEHYF. CDR3 nucleotide sequence: TGTTCCAGCAGCCCCTCGCCAGCGGGAGTGAACGAGCATTACTTC.

This clonotype was picked up one time. Sequence at one end of the junction differs from germline and may be a read error. The chain has TRBV7-9 and TRBJ1-4; a weak D match, TRBD1 (5 bases). The CDR3 runs to 16 residues. CDR1 is SEHNR, CDR2 FQNEAQ, per germline (reference sequence). CDR3 protein: CVSSLAAGPHGAKLFF. The CDR3, as DNA: TGTGTCAGCAGCTTAGCCGCGGGGCCACATGGGGCCAAACTGTTCTTT.

This clonotype was counted a few times. V is TRBV7-9 and J is TRBJ2-2; D ambiguous. The CDR3 is 16 residues long. Germline V gene sequence: CDR1 SEHNR, CDR2 FQNEAQ (reference sequence). The V end was cut by 0 bases, the J end by 4 bases, with 12 bases between. In DNA form, the CDR3 reads TGTGCCAGCAGCTTAGCACTTGGGGTTAGCACCGGGGAGCTGTTTTTT. It is translated as CASSLALGVSTGELFF.

This clonotype occurred a few times. The chain recombines TRBV28 with TRBJ1-2; tentative D call: TRBD1 (6 bases). Trimming left V 3 bases short and J 2 bases short, with 13 bases between. Germline V lookup: CDR1 MDHEN, CDR2 SYDVKM. The CDR3 spans 15 residues. CDR3 bases: TGTGCCAGCAGTTTGCTACAGGGAAACAACTATGGCTACACCTTC. This encodes CASSLLQGNNYGYTF.

The chain employs TRBV27 and TRBJ1-6, with D unresolved. The V end lost 6 bases, the J end lost 13 bases, and 16 bases lay between the germline ends. Germline values: CDR1 MNHEY, CDR2 SMNVEV (reference sequence). The CDR3 is 13 residues long. The CDR3 sequence is CASSSGKLRPLHF. The CDR3 coding sequence is TGTGCCAGCAGCTCGGGGAAGTTGAGGCCCCTCCACTTT.

This clonotype occurred many times. This chain uses TRBV7-6 with TRBJ2-7; maybe TRBD2 (5 bases). The ends were cut back, 3 bases at V and 6 bases at J, with 12 bases in the middle. There are 13 residues in the CDR3. The germline V gene encodes CDR1 SGHVS and CDR2 FNYEAQ. The CDR3 spells CASSFSEAGEQYF. CDR3 nucleotide sequence: TGTGCCAGCAGCTTCTCGGAGGCGGGCGAGCAGTACTTC.

This clonotype has just a few counts. The rearrangement links TRBV28 to TRBJ1-5; D perhaps matches TRBD1 (5 bases). Trimming took off 6 bases at V and 3 bases at J, with 15 bases between the two ends. CDR1 MDHEN and CDR2 SYDVKM come from the germline V gene. The CDR3 length is 15 residues. In DNA, the CDR3 is TGTGCCAGCAGGATTCCGGGACCAATCAATCAGCCCCAGCATTTT. Protein: CASRIPGPINQPQHF. Using reference TRBV28 and TRBJ1-5 for the parts outside the CDR3, the full variable domain is DVKVTQSSRYLVKRTGEKVFLECVQDMDHENMFWYRQDPGLGLRLIYFSYDVKMKEKGDIPEGYSVSREKKERFSLILESASTNQTSMYLCASRIPGPINQPQHFGDGTRLSIL.

This sequence joins TRBV27 and TRBJ2-1; 7 bases match TRBD1. V trimming: 0 bases; J trimming: 5 bases; junction bases outside the gene matches: 7. Germline assignment: CDR1 MNHEY and CDR2 SMNVEV (reference sequence). The CDR3 consists of 16 residues. The DNA for the CDR3 is TGTGCCAGCAGTTTATCGAGGACAGGTCTTAACAATGAGCAGTTCTTC. Translation gives CASSLSRTGLNNEQFF.

The chain links TRBV6-6 to TRBJ1-2; weak D call: TRBD1 (5 bases). Germline V CDR1 and CDR2: MNHNY, SVGAGI (reference sequence). V shed 8 bases and J shed 0 bases, with 16 bases lying between them. This CDR3 is 15 amino acids long. CDR3 sequence (DNA): TGTGCCAGCTCGCCCTTGACAGCATCTAACTATGGCTACACCTTC. Translated: CASSPLTASNYGYTF.

This clonotype was recorded once. At one boundary the junction diverges from the germline segment, which might be a read error. The chain carries TRBV6-6 and TRBJ1-4; 7 bases agree with TRBD1. CDR1 and CDR2 (germline): MNHNY, SVGAGI (reference sequence). There are 14 residues in the CDR3. The CDR3 loop is CARRKDRVEEKLFF. In DNA, the CDR3 is TGTGCCCGCAGAAAAGACAGGGTTGAGGAAAAACTGTTTTTT.

The sample holds a few counts of this clonotype. The chain carries TRBV4-2 and TRBJ1-5; 7 nucleotides agree with TRBD1. Germline V gives CDR1 LGHNA, CDR2 YNFKEQ. The length of the CDR3 is 14 residues. The J segment lost 4 bases and the V segment lost 0 bases, leaving 0 bases of the junction unmatched. The CDR3 reads CASSQETGNQPQHF. The CDR3 region has the DNA TGTGCCAGCAGCCAAGAGACAGGGAATCAGCCCCAGCATTTT.

In its sample, this clonotype was seen many times. CDR3 protein: CSARGNGRATVGYEQYF. In nucleotides, the CDR3 is TGCAGTGCTAGAGGAAATGGTCGGGCGACTGTCGGCTACGAGCAGTACTTC. The genes are TRBV20-1 and TRBJ2-7; D not certain. In germline, CDR1 is DFQATT, CDR2 SNEGSKA (reference sequence). The V gene lost 1 base and the J gene lost 3 bases, with 22 bases spanning the gap. This CDR3 contains 17 residues.

The CDR3 protein is CASSLDPRQSFYNEQFF. The CDR3 DNA sequence: TGTGCCAGCAGCTTAGACCCACGACAGTCTTTCTACAATGAGCAGTTCTTC. This chain links TRBV7-2 with TRBJ2-1; TRBD1 might be the D (5 bases). The CDR3 spans 17 residues. V was cut by 1 base and J by 3 bases, with 16 bases left in between. Germline CDR1 and CDR2: SGHTA and FQGNSA.

This clonotype was counted many times. The germline gene is not matched at one end of the junction; a read error may be the cause. The chain uses TRBV7-7 and TRBJ1-4, with 8 bases identical to TRBD1. Germline V gene lookup returns CDR1 SSHAT and CDR2 FNYEAQ (reference sequence). The CDR3 consists of 13 residues. CDR3 nucleotides: TGTGCTAGCAGCGTCGACAGGGGAGGAAAACTGTTTTTT. This codes for CASSVDRGGKLFF.

The chain uses TRBV20-1 and TRBJ1-6; D is perhaps TRBD1 (5 bases). Germline lookup yields CDR1 DFQATT and CDR2 SNEGSKA (reference sequence). V was pared by 0 bases and J by 3 bases, with 15 bases between. The CDR3 is made up of 17 amino acids. CDR3 bases: TGCAGTGCTAGAGATAAAGGGAGGGGCTACTATAATTCACCCCTCCACTTT. Protein sequence: CSARDKGRGYYNSPLHF.